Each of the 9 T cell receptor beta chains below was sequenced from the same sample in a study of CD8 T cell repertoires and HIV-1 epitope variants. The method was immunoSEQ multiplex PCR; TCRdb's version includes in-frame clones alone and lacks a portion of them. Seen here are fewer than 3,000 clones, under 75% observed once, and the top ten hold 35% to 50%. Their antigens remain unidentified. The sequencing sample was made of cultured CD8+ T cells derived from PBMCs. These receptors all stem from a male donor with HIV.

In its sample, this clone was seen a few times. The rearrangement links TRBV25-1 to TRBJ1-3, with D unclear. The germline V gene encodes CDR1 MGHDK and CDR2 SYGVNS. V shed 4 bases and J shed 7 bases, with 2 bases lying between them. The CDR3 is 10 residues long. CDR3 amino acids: CASSANTIYF. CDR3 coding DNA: TGTGCCAGCAGTGCGAACACCATATATTTT.

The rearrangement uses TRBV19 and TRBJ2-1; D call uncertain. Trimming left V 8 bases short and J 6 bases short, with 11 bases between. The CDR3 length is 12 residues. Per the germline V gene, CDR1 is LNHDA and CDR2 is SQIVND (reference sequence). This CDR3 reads CASGLVSNEQFF. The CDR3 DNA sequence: TGTGCCAGTGGCTTAGTATCCAATGAGCAGTTCTTC. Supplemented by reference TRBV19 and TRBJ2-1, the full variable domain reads DGGITQSPKYLFRKEGQNVTLSCEQNLNHDAMYWYRQDPGQGLRLIYYSQIVNDFQKGDIAEGYSVSREKKESFPLTVTSAQKNPTAFYLCASGLVSNEQFFGPGTRLTVL.

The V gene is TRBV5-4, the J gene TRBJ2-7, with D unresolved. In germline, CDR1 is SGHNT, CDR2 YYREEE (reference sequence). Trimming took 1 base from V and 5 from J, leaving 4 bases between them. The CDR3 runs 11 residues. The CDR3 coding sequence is TGTGCCAGCAGCTTGTCCCACGAGCAGTACTTC. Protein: CASSLSHEQYF.

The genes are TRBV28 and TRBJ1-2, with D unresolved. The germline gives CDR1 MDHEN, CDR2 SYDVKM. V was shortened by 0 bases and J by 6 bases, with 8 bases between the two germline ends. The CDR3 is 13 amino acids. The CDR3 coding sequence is TGTGCCAGCAGTTTATGGCAGCGCGATGGCTACACCTTC. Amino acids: CASSLWQRDGYTF.

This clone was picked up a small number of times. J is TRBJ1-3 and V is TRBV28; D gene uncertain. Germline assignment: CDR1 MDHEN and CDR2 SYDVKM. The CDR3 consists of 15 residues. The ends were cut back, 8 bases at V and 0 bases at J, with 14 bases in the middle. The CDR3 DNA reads TGTGCCAGCTCGTGGAGGGTGATCTCTGGAAACACCATATATTTT. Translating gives CASSWRVISGNTIYF.

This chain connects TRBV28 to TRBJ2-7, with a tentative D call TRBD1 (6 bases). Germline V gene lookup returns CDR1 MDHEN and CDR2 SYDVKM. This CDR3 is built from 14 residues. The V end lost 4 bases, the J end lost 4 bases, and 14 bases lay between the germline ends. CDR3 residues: CASSSTDRFYEQYF. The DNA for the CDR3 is TGTGCCAGCAGTTCCACCGACAGGTTTTACGAGCAGTACTTC.

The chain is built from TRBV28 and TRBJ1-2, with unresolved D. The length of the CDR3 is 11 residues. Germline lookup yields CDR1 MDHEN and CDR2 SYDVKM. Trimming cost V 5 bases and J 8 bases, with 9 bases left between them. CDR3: CASSLPGGYTF. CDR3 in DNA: TGTGCCAGCAGTCTGCCGGGAGGCTACACCTTC.

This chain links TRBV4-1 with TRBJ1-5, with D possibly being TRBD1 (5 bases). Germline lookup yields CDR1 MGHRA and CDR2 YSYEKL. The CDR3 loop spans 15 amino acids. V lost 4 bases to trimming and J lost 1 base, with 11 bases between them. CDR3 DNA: TGCGCCAGCAGCCCAGATGGGGGAAGCAATCAGCCCCAGCATTTT. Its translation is CASSPDGGSNQPQHF.

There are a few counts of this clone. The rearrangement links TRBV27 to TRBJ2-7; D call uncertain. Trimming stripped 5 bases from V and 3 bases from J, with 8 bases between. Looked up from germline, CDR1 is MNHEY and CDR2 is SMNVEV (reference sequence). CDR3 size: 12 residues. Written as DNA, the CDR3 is TGTGCCAGCAGTAGAGGTGACTACGAGCAGTACTTC. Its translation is CASSRGDYEQYF.